These 26 T cell receptor beta chains were sequenced from one sample in a study of control samples from healthy donors and cancer patients. TCRdb's copy holds only in-frame clones and misses some; the assay was immunoSEQ multiplex PCR. The profile shows around 160,000 clones, approximately 93% of them singletons. The sequenced sample consisted of blood. The source is a man aged 18 to 30 in good health.

A note on this clone: One junction end disagrees with the germline gene, perhaps due to a read error. The chain links TRBV28 to TRBJ2-7; no clear D gene. The CDR3 runs 11 residues. Germline CDR1 and CDR2: MDHEN and SYDVKM. CDR3 residues: CATSPSYEQYF. CDR3 coding DNA: TGTGCCACCAGTCCCTCCTACGAGCAGTACTTC.

The rearrangement links TRBV18 to TRBJ2-1; 7 nucleotides agree with TRBD1. The ends lost 1 base at V and 6 bases at J; junction bases unmatched: 12. Looked up from germline, CDR1 is KGHSH and CDR2 is LQKENI. The CDR3 has 17 residues. The CDR3 here is CASSPHHIRGSSNEQFF. Written as DNA, the CDR3 is TGTGCCAGCTCACCACATCATATCAGGGGGTCGTCCAATGAGCAGTTCTTC.

This chain links TRBV5-1 with TRBJ2-7; 7 bases line up with TRBD2. The length of the CDR3 is 14 residues. The ends lost 4 bases at V and 1 base at J; junction bases unmatched: 5. Germline V CDR1 and CDR2: SGHRS, YFSETQ. The CDR3 loop is CASSVPGGSYEQYF. CDR3 DNA: TGCGCCAGCAGCGTACCCGGGGGGTCCTACGAGCAGTACTTC.

The chain is built from TRBV7-9 and TRBJ2-3, with D unclear. CDR1 is SEHNR and CDR2 is FQNEAQ in the germline V gene (reference sequence). The length of the CDR3 is 13 residues. V was clipped by 8 bases and J by 0 bases, with 9 bases between them. Here the CDR3 reads CASLVGSTDTQYF. CDR3 in DNA: TGTGCCAGCCTCGTAGGAAGCACAGATACGCAGTATTTT.

This sequence joins TRBV6-2 or TRBV6-3 and TRBJ1-6; no firm D call. V was pared by 6 bases and J by 0 bases, with 9 bases between. The CDR3 is 15 residues long. Germline V lookup: CDR1 MNHEY, CDR2 SVGEGT. Here the CDR3 reads CASSDRSSYNSPLHF. CDR3 bases: TGTGCCAGCAGCGACCGGAGCTCCTATAATTCACCCCTCCACTTT.

The chain joins TRBV19 to TRBJ2-7, with 11 bases lining up with TRBD2. The V segment lost 1 base and the J segment 5 bases; nucleotides outside the gene matches: 4. Germline CDR1 and CDR2: LNHDA and SQIVND (reference sequence). There are 15 residues in the CDR3. The CDR3 region is CASSIATSGVHEQYF. As DNA, the CDR3 is TGTGCCAGTAGTATAGCGACTAGCGGGGTTCACGAGCAGTACTTC.

J is TRBJ2-1 and V is TRBV9; D gene uncertain. Per the germline V gene, CDR1 is SGDLS and CDR2 is YYNGEE. V lost 0 bases and J lost 4, with 11 bases in between. The CDR3 spans 15 residues. The CDR3 DNA is TGTGCCAGCAGCGTAGCTGGGCTACCATACAATGAGCAGTTCTTC. Its protein is CASSVAGLPYNEQFF.

The chain links TRBV6-6 to TRBJ2-7; 8 nucleotides agree with TRBD1. The length of the CDR3 is 15 residues. Germline CDR1 is MNHNY and CDR2 is SVGAGI (reference sequence). V shed 2 bases and J 6 bases; nucleotides not matched to a gene: 9. The CDR3 DNA is TGTGCCAGCAGTTACCAAAGGACAGGGCGCGGCGAGCAGTACTTC. It encodes CASSYQRTGRGEQYF.

The J gene is TRBJ1-2, the V gene TRBV6-5, with TRBD1 as a possible D gene (5 bases). Germline CDR1 reads MNHEY; CDR2 reads SVGAGI. The CDR3 has 12 amino acids. Trimming cost V 11 bases and J 4 bases, with 14 bases left between them. The CDR3 region is CAVGHRGYGYTF. CDR3 DNA: TGTGCCGTGGGGCATCGCGGCTATGGCTACACCTTC.

The genes are TRBV27 and TRBJ2-2; no definite D call. Trimming cost V 2 bases and J 5 bases, with 24 bases left between them. Germline CDR1 and CDR2: MNHEY and SMNVEV (reference sequence). CDR3 length: 19 amino acids. The CDR3 DNA is TGTGCCAGCAGTTTAGTTCTGGGTCGGGCTTCATCATGGACCGGGGAGCTGTTTTTT. The encoded protein is CASSLVLGRASSWTGELFF.

This chain connects TRBV10-3 to TRBJ2-1; 9 bases fit TRBD2. Germline V gives CDR1 ENHRY, CDR2 SYGVKD. After removal of 8 bases from V and 9 bases from J, the junction contained 2 bases not matched to a gene. The CDR3 sequence is 11 residues long. The DNA of the CDR3 is TGTGCCATCCGGCGGGAGGGTGAGCAGTTCTTC. It specifies CAIRREGEQFF.

The chain links TRBV3-1 (or the pseudogene TRBV3-2) to TRBJ2-7; D is uncertain. The CDR3 loop spans 11 amino acids. Trimming took off 5 bases at V and 3 bases at J, with 5 bases between the two ends. CDR1 LGHDT and CDR2 YNNKEL come from the germline V gene (reference sequence). CDR3 sequence (DNA): TGTGCCAGCAGCACTATCTACGAGCAGTACTTC. This codes for CASSTIYEQYF.

This clone has a single count. The V and J genes are TRBV3-1 (or the pseudogene TRBV3-2) and TRBJ1-5; TRBD1 matches at 11 bases. This CDR3 region has 21 residues. CDR1 is LGHDT, CDR2 YNNKEL, per germline (reference sequence). J gave up 3 bases and V 2 bases, and 18 bases lay outside the gene matches. The CDR3 DNA sequence: TGTGCCAGCAGCCAAACGGTTAAGAGGACAGGGGGCCAAGAGAACAATCAGCCCCAGCATTTT. Translating it yields CASSQTVKRTGGQENNQPQHF.

This clone was counted once. V usage is TRBV5-1 and J usage is TRBJ1-3, with D tentatively TRBD1 (6 bases). Germline values: CDR1 SGHRS, CDR2 YFSETQ. The CDR3 has 15 residues. The germline V and J ends were trimmed by 0 bases and 4 bases, with 11 bases remaining between them. CDR3 DNA sequence: TGCGCCAGCAGCTTGGAGGGGACAAACGGAAACACCATATATTTT. It yields the protein CASSLEGTNGNTIYF.

This clone was picked up one time. The V gene is TRBV15, the J gene TRBJ2-4, with D maybe TRBD1 (6 bases). Germline V gene lookup returns CDR1 LNHNV and CDR2 YYDKDF (reference sequence). V gave up 1 base and J gave up 2 bases, with 12 bases separating them. The CDR3 spans 16 residues. CDR3 region: CATSRGKQGPKNIQYF. CDR3 DNA: TGTGCCACCAGCAGAGGAAAACAGGGTCCCAAAAACATTCAGTACTTC.

The chain employs TRBV12-3 or TRBV12-4 and TRBJ1-2; D ambiguous. The germline V and J ends were trimmed by 4 bases and 1 base, with 7 bases remaining between them. The length of the CDR3 is 13 residues. CDR3 in amino acids: CASSSYLNYGYTF. CDR3 DNA sequence: TGTGCCAGCAGTTCATACCTTAACTATGGCTACACCTTC.

V usage is TRBV27 and J usage is TRBJ1-3; D uncertain. In germline, CDR1 is MNHEY, CDR2 SMNVEV (reference sequence). The CDR3 covers 14 residues. V was clipped by 6 bases and J by 2 bases, with 11 bases between them. DNA for the CDR3: TGTGCCAGCAGGTCCGAGGGAGCTGGAAACACCATATATTTT. It yields the protein CASRSEGAGNTIYF.

The chain employs TRBV27 and TRBJ2-2, with a possible D match to TRBD1 (6 bases). V gave up 7 bases and J gave up 5 bases, with 17 bases separating them. This CDR3 has 15 amino acids. Germline lookup yields CDR1 MNHEY and CDR2 SMNVEV (reference sequence). The CDR3: CASTAPGRGTGELFF. The CDR3 nucleotides read TGTGCCAGCACCGCCCCGGGAAGGGGGACCGGGGAGCTGTTTTTT.

V usage is TRBV27 and J usage is TRBJ1-5; possible D gene TRBD1, 6 bases. V lost 8 bases and J lost 7, with 18 bases in between. CDR3 size: 14 residues. In germline, CDR1 is MNHEY, CDR2 SMNVEV (reference sequence). In DNA, the CDR3 is TGTGCCAGCTCCCTTGGGGGGGCTGGGCAGCCCCAGCATTTT. It yields the protein CASSLGGAGQPQHF.

This rearrangement joins TRBV7-9 to TRBJ1-2; D gene uncertain. The V gene lost 2 bases and the J gene lost 10 bases, with 11 bases spanning the gap. Germline V gene lookup returns CDR1 SEHNR and CDR2 FQNEAQ (reference sequence). The CDR3 spans 12 residues. As DNA, the CDR3 is TGTGCCAGCAGCTTATCTGGTCGACCCTACACCTTC. Its translation is CASSLSGRPYTF.

This clone was seen a handful of times. The chain joins TRBV12-3 or TRBV12-4 to TRBJ1-1; no definite D call. V lost 6 bases and J 6 bases, leaving 11 bases between the germline ends. The CDR3 extends over 12 amino acids. The CDR3 sequence is CASRPDGAEAFF. Here the CDR3 DNA reads TGTGCCAGCAGACCGGACGGGGCTGAAGCTTTCTTT.

This clone was picked up one time. J is TRBJ2-1 and V is TRBV28; 8 positions match TRBD2. Germline V gives CDR1 MDHEN, CDR2 SYDVKM. V trimming: 7 bases; J trimming: 6 bases; junction bases outside the gene matches: 14. This CDR3 comprises 16 residues. Here the CDR3 reads CASTDPSSGRPNEQFF. Here the CDR3 DNA reads TGTGCCAGCACCGATCCCTCCAGCGGGAGACCCAATGAGCAGTTCTTC.

This chain uses TRBV12-3 or TRBV12-4 with TRBJ1-3, with D perhaps TRBD1 (5 bases). Trimming took 6 bases from V and 9 from J, leaving 12 bases between them. The CDR3 covers 12 residues. CDR3 region: CASSTLGGTIYF. The CDR3 nucleotides are TGTGCCAGCAGCACCCTCGGGGGCACCATATATTTT.

This sequence joins TRBV9 and TRBJ1-4; TRBD1 might be the D (6 bases). Trimming left V 3 bases short and J 8 bases short, with 14 bases between. Germline loops: CDR1 SGDLS, CDR2 YYNGEE. The CDR3 extends over 14 amino acids. CDR3 residues: CASSGTDSGEKLFF. In nucleotides, the CDR3 is TGTGCCAGCAGCGGGACGGACAGCGGGGAAAAACTGTTTTTT. The full variable domain, with the rest looked up from reference TRBV9 and TRBJ1-4, is DSGVTQTPKHLITATGQRVTLRCSPRSGDLSVYWYQQSLDQGLQFLIQYYNGEERAKGNILERFSAQQFPDLHSELNLSSLELGDSALYFCASSGTDSGEKLFFGSGTQLSVL.

The chain links TRBV19 to TRBJ1-2; a weak D match, TRBD1 (5 bases). Germline CDR1 and CDR2: LNHDA and SQIVND (reference sequence). The CDR3 loop spans 15 amino acids. Trimming stripped 10 bases from V and 0 bases from J, with 18 bases between. CDR3 DNA: TGTGCCACCTCGGGGGACTCTATCACTAACTATGGCTACACCTTC. Translated, it gives CATSGDSITNYGYTF. The complete variable domain, with remaining parts taken from reference TRBV19 and TRBJ1-2, reads DGGITQSPKYLFRKEGQNVTLSCEQNLNHDAMYWYRQDPGQGLRLIYYSQIVNDFQKGDIAEGYSVSREKKESFPLTVTSAQKNPTAFYLCATSGDSITNYGYTFGSGTRLTVV.

The chain uses TRBV4-2 and TRBJ1-1, with D possibly being TRBD1 (5 bases). V lost 4 bases and J 3 bases, leaving 15 bases between the germline ends. The germline gives CDR1 LGHNA, CDR2 YNFKEQ. The CDR3 runs to 15 residues. CDR3 nucleotides: TGTGCCAGCAGCCGTCAGGAGGGGCGGTACACTGAAGCTTTCTTT. Translating gives CASSRQEGRYTEAFF.